These 8 T cell receptor beta chains originate from one sample sequenced in a study of metastatic and nonmetastatic thyroid tumors. None of the patients had undergone any treatment ahead of thyroid surgery. TCRdb recomputed clones from the PCR reads via MiXCR. The sample consists of 15,000 to 20,000 clones, about 29% of them appearing once. Sequences were obtained from tumor tissue. Source of these receptors: a male donor with papillary thyroid cancer or a benign thyroid nodule (not recorded which). Some clones in this sample may be carry-over from other donors' samples.

This clone was detected many times. J is TRBJ1-4 and V is TRBV28; 7 bases match TRBD1. The CDR3 length is 14 residues. The V and J ends lost 8 bases and 3 bases, in that order; junction bases with no gene match: 6. Per the germline V gene, CDR1 is MDHEN and CDR2 is SYDVKM. CDR3 DNA: TGTGCCAGCGCGACCGGACAGGCTAATGAAAAACTGTTTTTT. Translating gives CASATGQANEKLFF.

The rearrangement links TRBV20-1 to TRBJ2-2; 7 bases map to TRBD2. Unmatched junction bases numbered 6, after V lost 4 bases and J lost 1 base. Looked up from germline, CDR1 is DFQATT and CDR2 is SNEGSKA (reference sequence). The CDR3 length is 15 residues. CDR3 sequence: CSAKSGGKNTGELFF. The CDR3, as DNA: TGCAGTGCTAAATCGGGAGGAAAGAACACCGGGGAGCTGTTTTTT.

Judged by abundance, this clone is medium-sized. Other nucleotide sequences in the sample specify the same CDR3. The chain combines TRBV6-1 with TRBJ2-7; D is perhaps TRBD2 (6 bases). Germline CDR1 MNHNS, CDR2 SASEGT. CDR3 length equals 14 residues. Trimming removed 6 bases at V and 7 bases at J, with 19 bases between. Written as DNA, the CDR3 is TGTGCCAGCAGATTGGACGGGACTTTTGGGGAGCAGTACTTC. Encoded protein: CASRLDGTFGEQYF.

There are many counts of this clone. This chain links TRBV7-9 with TRBJ1-6, with 8 bases lining up with TRBD1. V shed 5 bases, J shed 9 bases, and the junction held 6 bases outside the gene matches. The CDR3 is made up of 14 amino acids. Germline CDR1 reads SEHNR; CDR2 reads FQNEAQ (reference sequence). The CDR3 region is CASSPGQGGSPLHF. The CDR3 nucleotides are TGTGCCAGCAGCCCCGGACAGGGTGGTTCACCCCTCCACTTT.

This clone is labeled medium-sized. The chain has TRBV4-2 and TRBJ2-7; D uncertain. The V gene lost 2 bases and the J gene lost 1 base, with 9 bases spanning the gap. The germline gives CDR1 LGHNA, CDR2 YNFKEQ. CDR3 size: 14 residues. CDR3 DNA: TGTGCCAGCAGCCAACCGCGTAGTTCCTACGAGCAGTACTTC. Protein: CASSQPRSSYEQYF.

J is TRBJ2-1 and V is TRBV7-2; maybe TRBD2 (5 bases). The V gene lost 0 bases and the J gene lost 4 bases, with 10 bases spanning the gap. The CDR3 length is 15 residues. From germline, CDR1 is SGHTA and CDR2 FQGNSA. CDR3 in DNA: TGTGCCAGCAGCTTAGCCAGCGGTCCGTACAATGAGCAGTTCTTC. Translation: CASSLASGPYNEQFF.

Sample share makes this clone medium-sized. The chain employs TRBV28 and TRBJ2-7, with unresolved D. Per the germline V gene, CDR1 is MDHEN and CDR2 is SYDVKM. The V gene lost 6 bases and the J gene lost 5 bases, with 8 bases spanning the gap. The CDR3 is 11 amino acids. DNA for the CDR3: TGTGCCAGCAGAGCCCCCCACGAGCAGTACTTC. Translating it yields CASRAPHEQYF.

The V and J genes are TRBV20-1 and TRBJ2-1; 8 bases align to TRBD2. Per germline, CDR1 DFQATT and CDR2 SNEGSKA (reference sequence). J was trimmed by 10 bases and V by 5 bases; bases with no gene match: 10. The length of the CDR3 is 13 residues. The CDR3 DNA reads TGCAGTGCTCCCCGGCTGCGGGAGGAAGAGCAGTTCTTC. This encodes CSAPRLREEEQFF.